This T cell receptor beta chain was recorded in a study of cytomegalovirus exposure and HLA in healthy donors. Study conclusions and caveats: With later analysis, a missense DCLRE1C variant became linked to TCR beta V- and J-gene trimming. Several V segments, TRBV6-2 and TRBV6-3 among them, could not be told apart and were dropped.

There are a few counts of this clone. Its target is not known. Trimming left V 1 base short and J 5 bases short, with 11 bases between. CDR1 is SNHLY, CDR2 FYNNEI, per germline. The CDR3 consists of 14 residues. PCR primers comprised 60 Vbeta and 13 Jbeta primers. Produced via immunoSEQ multiplex PCR; TCRdb's table is partial and in-frame only. The table lists over 80,000 clones, around 84% of them singletons, with approximately 3% in the top ten. The V call is TRBV2, the J call TRBJ1-1; D perhaps matches TRBD1 (5 bases). Sample: PBMCs. This clonotype was sampled from a woman aged 35 to 49 in good health and CMV-seronegative. The CDR3 region is CASSEGQGRTEAFF. The CDR3 bases are TGTGCCAGCAGTGAAGGGCAGGGAAGGACTGAAGCTTTCTTT.